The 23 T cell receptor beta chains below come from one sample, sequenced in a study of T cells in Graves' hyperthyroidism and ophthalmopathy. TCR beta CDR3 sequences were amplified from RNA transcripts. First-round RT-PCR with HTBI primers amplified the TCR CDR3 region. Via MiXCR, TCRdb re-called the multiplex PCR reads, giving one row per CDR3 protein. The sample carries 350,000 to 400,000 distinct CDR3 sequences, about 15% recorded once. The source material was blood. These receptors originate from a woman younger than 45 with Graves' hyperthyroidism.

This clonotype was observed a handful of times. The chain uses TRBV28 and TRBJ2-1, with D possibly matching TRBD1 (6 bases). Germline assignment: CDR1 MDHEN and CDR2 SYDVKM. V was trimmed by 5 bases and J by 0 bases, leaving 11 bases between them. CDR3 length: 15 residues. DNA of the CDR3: TGTGCCAGCAGTCTTCCGACAGGCTCCTACAATGAGCAGTTCTTC. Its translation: CASSLPTGSYNEQFF. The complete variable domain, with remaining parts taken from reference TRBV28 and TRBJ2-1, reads DVKVTQSSRYLVKRTGEKVFLECVQDMDHENMFWYRQDPGLGLRLIYFSYDVKMKEKGDIPEGYSVSREKKERFSLILESASTNQTSMYLCASSLPTGSYNEQFFGPGTRLTVL.

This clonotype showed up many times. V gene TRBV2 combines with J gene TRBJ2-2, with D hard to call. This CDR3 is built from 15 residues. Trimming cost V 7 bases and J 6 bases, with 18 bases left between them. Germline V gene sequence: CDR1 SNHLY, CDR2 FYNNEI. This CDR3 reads CASKGSWGFAGELFF. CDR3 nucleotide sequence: TGTGCCAGCAAGGGTTCGTGGGGTTTTGCCGGGGAGCTGTTTTTT. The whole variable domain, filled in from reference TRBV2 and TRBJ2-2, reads EPEVTQTPSHQVTQMGQEVILRCVPISNHLYFYWYRQILGQKVEFLVSFYNNEISEKSEIFDDQFSVERPDGSNFTLKIRSTKLEDSAMYFCASKGSWGFAGELFFGEGSRLTVL.

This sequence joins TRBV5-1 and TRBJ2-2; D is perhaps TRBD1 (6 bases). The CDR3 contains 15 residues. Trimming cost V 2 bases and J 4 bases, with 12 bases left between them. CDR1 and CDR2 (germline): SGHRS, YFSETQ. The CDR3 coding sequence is TGCGCCAGCAGCTTTTTGGACAGTGGCACCGGGGAGCTGTTTTTT. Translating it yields CASSFLDSGTGELFF.

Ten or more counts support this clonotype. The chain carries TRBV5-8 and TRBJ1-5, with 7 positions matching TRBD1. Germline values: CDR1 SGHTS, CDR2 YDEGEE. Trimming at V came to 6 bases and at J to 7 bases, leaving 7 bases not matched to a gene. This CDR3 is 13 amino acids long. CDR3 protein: CASIQGLGQPQHF. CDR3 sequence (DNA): TGTGCCAGCATACAGGGGTTGGGGCAGCCCCAGCATTTT.

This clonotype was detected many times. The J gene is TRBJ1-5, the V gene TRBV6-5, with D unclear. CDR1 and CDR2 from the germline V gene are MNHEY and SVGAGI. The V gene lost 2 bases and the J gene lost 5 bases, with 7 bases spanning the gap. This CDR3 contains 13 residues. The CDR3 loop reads CASSYRPHQPQHF. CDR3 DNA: TGTGCCAGCAGTTACCGCCCCCATCAGCCCCAGCATTTT.

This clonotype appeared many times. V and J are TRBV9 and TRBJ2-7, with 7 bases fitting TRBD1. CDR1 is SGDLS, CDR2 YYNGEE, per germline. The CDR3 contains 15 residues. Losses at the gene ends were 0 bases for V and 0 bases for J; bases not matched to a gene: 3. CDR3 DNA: TGTGCCAGCAGCGTAGATCCAGGGGGCTCCTACGAGCAGTACTTC. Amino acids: CASSVDPGGSYEQYF.

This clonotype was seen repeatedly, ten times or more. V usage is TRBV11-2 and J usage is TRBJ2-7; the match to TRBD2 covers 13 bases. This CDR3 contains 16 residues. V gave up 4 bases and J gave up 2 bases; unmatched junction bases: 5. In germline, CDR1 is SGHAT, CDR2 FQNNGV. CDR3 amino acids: CASSYGLAGATYEQYF. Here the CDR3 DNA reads TGTGCCAGCAGCTACGGACTAGCGGGAGCTACCTACGAGCAGTACTTC.

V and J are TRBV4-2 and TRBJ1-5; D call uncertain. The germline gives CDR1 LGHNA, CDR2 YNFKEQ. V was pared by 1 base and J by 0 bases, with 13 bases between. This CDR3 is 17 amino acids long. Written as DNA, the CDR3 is TGTGCCAGCAGCCAAGGCAACACAGTTTATAGCAATCAGCCCCAGCATTTT. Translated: CASSQGNTVYSNQPQHF.

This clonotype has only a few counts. CDR3 sequence: CSARDRGSRFYNEQFF. DNA of the CDR3: TGCAGTGCTAGGGACAGGGGGTCCCGGTTCTACAATGAGCAGTTCTTC. This chain joins TRBV20-1 and TRBJ2-1; 10 bases map to TRBD1. V was clipped by 3 bases and J by 3 bases; unmatched bases: 8. Germline assignment: CDR1 DFQATT and CDR2 SNEGSKA (reference sequence). The CDR3 length is 16 residues.

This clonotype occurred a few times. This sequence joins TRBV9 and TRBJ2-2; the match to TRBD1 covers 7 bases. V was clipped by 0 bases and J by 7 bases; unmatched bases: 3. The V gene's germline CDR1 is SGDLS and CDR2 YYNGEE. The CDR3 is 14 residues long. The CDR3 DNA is TGTGCCAGCAGCGTAGAAAGGGGGCGCGGGGAGCTGTTTTTT. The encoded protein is CASSVERGRGELFF.

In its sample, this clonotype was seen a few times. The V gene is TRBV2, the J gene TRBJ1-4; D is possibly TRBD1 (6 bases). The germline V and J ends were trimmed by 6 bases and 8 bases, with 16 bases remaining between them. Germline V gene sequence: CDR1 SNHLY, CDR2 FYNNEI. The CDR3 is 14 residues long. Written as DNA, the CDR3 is TGTGCCAGCAGCCTAGGGGGTAGTGACGAAAAACTGTTTTTT. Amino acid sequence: CASSLGGSDEKLFF.

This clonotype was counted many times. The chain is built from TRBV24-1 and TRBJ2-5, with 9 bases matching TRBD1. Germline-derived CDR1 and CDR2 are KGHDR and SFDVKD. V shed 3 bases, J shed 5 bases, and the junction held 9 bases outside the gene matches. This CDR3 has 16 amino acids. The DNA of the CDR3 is TGTGCCACCAGTGATCCACGGACAGGGGAGGGGGAGACCCAGTACTTC. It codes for CATSDPRTGEGETQYF.

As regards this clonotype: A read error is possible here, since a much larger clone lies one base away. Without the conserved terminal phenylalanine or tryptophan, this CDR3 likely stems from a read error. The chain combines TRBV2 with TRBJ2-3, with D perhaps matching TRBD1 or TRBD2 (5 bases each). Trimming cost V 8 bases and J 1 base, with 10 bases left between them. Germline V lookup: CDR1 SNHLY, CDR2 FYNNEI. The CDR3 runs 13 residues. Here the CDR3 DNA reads TGTGCCAGCGGGCAGGGAGGCACAGATACGCAGTATGTT. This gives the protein CASGQGGTDTQYV.

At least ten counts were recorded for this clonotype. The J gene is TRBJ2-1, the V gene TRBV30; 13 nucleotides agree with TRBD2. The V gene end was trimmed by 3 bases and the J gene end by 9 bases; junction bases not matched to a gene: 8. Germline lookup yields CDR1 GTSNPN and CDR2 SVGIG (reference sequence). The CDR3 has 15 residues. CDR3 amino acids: CAWSPGTSGVSEQFF. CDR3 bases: TGTGCCTGGAGCCCCGGGACTAGCGGGGTTAGTGAGCAGTTCTTC.

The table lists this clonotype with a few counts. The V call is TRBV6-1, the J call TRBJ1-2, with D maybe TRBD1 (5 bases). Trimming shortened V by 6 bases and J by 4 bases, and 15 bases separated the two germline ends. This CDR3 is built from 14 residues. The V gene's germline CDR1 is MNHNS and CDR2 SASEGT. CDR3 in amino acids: CASRYGSGSYGYTF. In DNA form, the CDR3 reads TGTGCCAGCAGATATGGGTCAGGGTCCTATGGCTACACCTTC.

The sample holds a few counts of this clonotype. As DNA, the CDR3 is TGTGCCAGCAGTGCTCCGGGTGCGAACACTGAAGCTTTCTTT. Translated: CASSAPGANTEAFF. The chain couples TRBV6-2 or TRBV6-3 to TRBJ1-1; no clear D. The CDR3 contains 14 residues. V was shortened by 5 bases and J by 1 base, with 11 bases between the two germline ends. CDR1 is MNHEY and CDR2 is SVGEGT in the germline V gene.

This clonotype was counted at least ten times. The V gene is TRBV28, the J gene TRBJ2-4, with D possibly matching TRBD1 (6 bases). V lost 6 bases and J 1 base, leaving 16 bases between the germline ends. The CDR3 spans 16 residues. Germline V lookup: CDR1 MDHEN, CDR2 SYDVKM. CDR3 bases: TGTGCCAGCAGGCAAACAGGGAGTGTGGCCAAAAACATTCAGTACTTC. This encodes CASRQTGSVAKNIQYF.

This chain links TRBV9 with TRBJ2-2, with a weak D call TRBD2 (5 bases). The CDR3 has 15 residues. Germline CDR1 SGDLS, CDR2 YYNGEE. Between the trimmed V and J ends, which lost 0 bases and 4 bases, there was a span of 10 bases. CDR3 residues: CASSVVATSTGELFF. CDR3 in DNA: TGTGCCAGCAGCGTAGTAGCGACGAGCACCGGGGAGCTGTTTTTT. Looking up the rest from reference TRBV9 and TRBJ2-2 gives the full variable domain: DSGVTQTPKHLITATGQRVTLRCSPRSGDLSVYWYQQSLDQGLQFLIQYYNGEERAKGNILERFSAQQFPDLHSELNLSSLELGDSALYFCASSVVATSTGELFFGEGSRLTVL.

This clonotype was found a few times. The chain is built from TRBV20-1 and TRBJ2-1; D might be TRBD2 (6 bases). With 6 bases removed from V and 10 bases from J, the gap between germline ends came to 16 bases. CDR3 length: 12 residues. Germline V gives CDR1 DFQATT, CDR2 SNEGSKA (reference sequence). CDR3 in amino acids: CSAGRRVGEQFF. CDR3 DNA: TGCAGTGCGGGGAGGCGGGTAGGGGAGCAGTTCTTC.

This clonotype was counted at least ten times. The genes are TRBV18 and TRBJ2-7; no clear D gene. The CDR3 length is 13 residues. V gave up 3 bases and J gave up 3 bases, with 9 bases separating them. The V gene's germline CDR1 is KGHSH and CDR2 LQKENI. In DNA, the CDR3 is TGTGCCAGCTCACCTTCGACGGGCTACGAGCAGTACTTC. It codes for CASSPSTGYEQYF.

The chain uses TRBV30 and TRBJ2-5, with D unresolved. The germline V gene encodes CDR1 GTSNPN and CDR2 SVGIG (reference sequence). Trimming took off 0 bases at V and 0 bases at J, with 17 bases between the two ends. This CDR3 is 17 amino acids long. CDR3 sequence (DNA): TGTGCCTGGAGTGTCTTCGGTTGGGCCCGAAACCAAGAGACCCAGTACTTC. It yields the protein CAWSVFGWARNQETQYF.

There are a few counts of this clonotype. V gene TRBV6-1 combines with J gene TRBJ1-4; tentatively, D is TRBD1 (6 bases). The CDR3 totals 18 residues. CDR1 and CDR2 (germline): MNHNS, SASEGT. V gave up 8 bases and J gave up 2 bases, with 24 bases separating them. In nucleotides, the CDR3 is TGTGCCAGCCGGACAGTCAGTCCCATCGCGCCGACTAATGAAAAACTGTTTTTT. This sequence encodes CASRTVSPIAPTNEKLFF.

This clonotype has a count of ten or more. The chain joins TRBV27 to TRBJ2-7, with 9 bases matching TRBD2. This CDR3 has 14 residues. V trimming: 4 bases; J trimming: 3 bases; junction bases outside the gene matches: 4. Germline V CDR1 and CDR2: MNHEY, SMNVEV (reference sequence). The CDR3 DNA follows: TGTGCCAGCAGTTATAGCGGGAGCGACTACGAGCAGTACTTC. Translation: CASSYSGSDYEQYF.